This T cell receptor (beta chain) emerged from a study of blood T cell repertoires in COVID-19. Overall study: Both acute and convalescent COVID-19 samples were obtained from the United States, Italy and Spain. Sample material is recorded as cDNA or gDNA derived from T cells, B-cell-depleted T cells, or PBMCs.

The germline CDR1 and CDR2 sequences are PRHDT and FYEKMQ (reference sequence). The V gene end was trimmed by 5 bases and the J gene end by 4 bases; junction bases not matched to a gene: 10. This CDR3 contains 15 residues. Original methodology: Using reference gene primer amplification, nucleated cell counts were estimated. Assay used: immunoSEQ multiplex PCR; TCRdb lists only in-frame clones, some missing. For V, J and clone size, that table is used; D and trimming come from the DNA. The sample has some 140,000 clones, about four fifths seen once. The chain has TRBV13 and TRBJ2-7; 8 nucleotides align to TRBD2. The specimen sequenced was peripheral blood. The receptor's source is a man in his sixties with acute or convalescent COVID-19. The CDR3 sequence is CASSHPGTSGYEQYF. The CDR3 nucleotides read TGTGCCAGCAGCCACCCCGGGACTAGTGGGTACGAGCAGTACTTC. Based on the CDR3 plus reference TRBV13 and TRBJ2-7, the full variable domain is AAGVIQSPRHLIKEKRETATLKCYPIPRHDTVYWYQQGPGQDPQFLISFYEKMQSDKGSIPDRFSAQQFSDYHSELNMSSLELGDSALYFCASSHPGTSGYEQYFGPGTRLTVT.